This entry lists 6 T cell receptor beta chains sequenced from one sample in a study of post-analysis software for immune sequencing data. TCR beta cDNA libraries had unique molecular identifiers. TCRdb ran MiXCR on the PCR reads and lists one entry per CDR3 protein. This table has about 540,000 distinct CDR3 sequences, roughly 34% appearing once. These receptors' antigens are unknown. Findings and limits, study-wide: The study found TRBV5-6, TRBV5-1 and TRBV20-1 among five or six TRBV segments more frequent in patients than controls.

Source material: blood. The origin of the receptors is a girl aged 2-17 years with multiple sclerosis.

J is TRBJ2-7 and V is TRBV6-5; D ambiguous. CDR1 and CDR2 (germline): MNHEY, SVGAGI. Trimming left V 7 bases short and J 6 bases short, with 10 bases between. CDR3 length equals 11 residues. CDR3 coding DNA: TGTGCCAGCATAGCCGCAGGCGAGCAGTACTTC. It is translated as CASIAAGEQYF.

The chain links TRBV2 to TRBJ1-1; D is ambiguous. With 3 bases removed from V and 0 bases from J, the gap between germline ends came to 8 bases. CDR3 length: 14 residues. Germline CDR1 SNHLY, CDR2 FYNNEI. The CDR3 bases are TGTGCCAGCAGTGATCAGGCCGTGAACACTGAAGCTTTCTTT. This translates into CASSDQAVNTEAFF.

This clonotype turned up a few times. The CDR3 spells CASSLYPNEQFF. The DNA of the CDR3 is TGTGCCAGCAGCTTATACCCCAATGAGCAGTTCTTC. This rearrangement joins TRBV5-6 to TRBJ2-1; no reliable D call. Germline lookup yields CDR1 SGHDT and CDR2 YYEEEE. The CDR3 runs 12 residues. With 2 bases removed from V and 6 bases from J, the gap between germline ends came to 6 bases.

The V gene is TRBV7-9, the J gene TRBJ2-5; possibly TRBD2 for D (5 bases). With 5 bases removed from V and 5 bases from J, the gap between germline ends came to 12 bases. The germline V gene has CDR1 SEHNR and CDR2 FQNEAQ (reference sequence). The CDR3 consists of 13 residues. The CDR3 DNA sequence: TGTGCCAGCAGCCCGCGACCGGGGGAGACCCAGTACTTC. This encodes CASSPRPGETQYF.

This clonotype showed up just a few times. V gene TRBV12-3 or TRBV12-4 combines with J gene TRBJ2-5; D gene ambiguous. Trimming shortened V by 4 bases and J by 0 bases, and 9 bases separated the two germline ends. The CDR3 is 14 residues long. The CDR3 loop reads CASSYLTHQETQYF. CDR3 DNA sequence: TGTGCCAGCAGTTATCTCACTCACCAAGAGACCCAGTACTTC.

V is TRBV9 and J is TRBJ2-7; 9 bases line up with TRBD1. Germline V gene lookup returns CDR1 SGDLS and CDR2 YYNGEE. Germline trimming cut 3 bases from V and 5 bases from J; bases unmatched to any gene: 6. The CDR3 runs to 14 residues. This chain's CDR3 is CASSDGTGMNEQYF. The CDR3 DNA reads as TGTGCCAGCAGCGACGGGACAGGGATGAACGAGCAGTACTTC.